What follows are 18 T cell receptor beta chains derived from one specimen sequenced in a study of CD8+ T cells in alopecia areata. Pooled cutaneous lymph node cells were sorted using CD4, CD8alpha, NKG2D, NKG2ACE and other markers. Extraction of RNA preceded its reverse transcription into cDNA, which served as the sequencing template. TCRdb's table, derived via immunoSEQ multiplex PCR, lists solely in-frame clones and lacks some. This sample comprises around 290,000 clones, none seen once only. The sample was CD4+ T cells sorted from a lymph node. These receptors were taken from a C3H/HeJ mouse with alopecia areata. The MHC haplotype of the strain is H2-k.

With respect to this clone: Genes here carry mouse names. The missing CDR3 end, 4 residues past where the read stops, is filled in from the germline J gene. J is TRBJ2-2 and V is TRBV1, with D unclear. The germline CDR1 and CDR2 sequences are NSQYPW and LRSPGD (reference sequence). The CDR3 totals 15 residues. V was shortened by 0 bases and J by 2 bases, with 7 bases between the two germline ends. Incomplete CDR3 DNA: TGCACCTGCAGTGCAGATCGCAGCAACACCGGG. Translating it yields CTCSADRSNTG. The entire CDR3 sequence reads CTCSADRSNTGQLYF.

In the case of this clone: Gene names refer to mouse genes. The CDR3 extends 4 residues past the end of the read, so its final part is completed from the germline J gene. The chain links TRBV5 to TRBJ2-3; unclear D gene. The CDR3 has 16 amino acids. The germline V gene encodes CDR1 LGHNA and CDR2 YNLKQL (reference sequence). V was pared by 0 bases and J by 0 bases, with 10 bases between. This CDR3 is CASSQDRLTSAETLYF. The part of the CDR3 DNA that was read is TGTGCCAGCAGCCAAGATAGGCTGACTAGTGCAGAA.

In this sample, this clone turned up a few times. Any gene name here is a mouse gene name. With the read ending 4 residues before the CDR3 end, the germline J gene is used to fill in that end. The chain combines TRBV19 with TRBJ2-2, with a weak D call TRBD1 (7 bases). V was shortened by 7 bases and J by 5 bases, with 18 bases between the two germline ends. Germline assignment: CDR1 FNHDT and CDR2 SITEND (reference sequence). This CDR3 region has 15 residues. The sequenced part of the CDR3 DNA is TGTGCCAGCGCATGGAGGGGGCCTTGGACCGGG. It yields the protein CASAWRGPWTG. The whole CDR3 reads CASAWRGPWTGQLYF.

As regards this clone: The gene names here belong to mouse. The CDR3 bases that were read are TGTGCCAGCGGTGAAGACTGGGGGGGCGCT. This gives the protein CASGEDWGGA. The complete CDR3 protein is CASGEDWGGAEQFF. The genes are TRBV13-2 and TRBJ2-1, with 12 nucleotides matching TRBD2. The read gets to within 4 residues of the CDR3 end, and the germline J gene fills in the rest. The germline V gene has CDR1 NNHNN and CDR2 SYGAGS (reference sequence). This CDR3 comprises 14 residues.

This clone turned up a few times. The gene names given are mouse names. The CDR3 is cut off 4 residues early in the read; its end comes from the germline J gene. The same CDR3 arises from other DNA sequences in this sample as well. The chain has TRBV1 and TRBJ2-7, with TRBD1 matching over 7 bases. With 3 bases clipped from V and 2 bases from J, the junction kept 1 base outside the gene matches. This CDR3 is built from 13 residues. Germline loops: CDR1 NSQYPW, CDR2 LRSPGD (reference sequence). The CDR3 here is CTCSAQGAYEQYF. Partial CDR3 DNA: TGCACCTGCAGTGCGCAGGGGGCCTAT.

In its sample, this clone was seen a few times. Here the gene names and germline are mouse. Read coverage stops 4 residues before the CDR3 terminus; the germline J gene supplies the remainder. This sample includes further DNA sequences coding for the same CDR3. The chain combines TRBV13-2 with TRBJ2-3, with TRBD2 matching over 8 bases. The CDR3 is 15 amino acids. Germline V gene data show CDR1 as NNHNN and CDR2 as SYGAGS (reference sequence). V shed 3 bases, J shed 1 base, and the junction held 4 bases outside the gene matches. This CDR3 reads CASGGDWGGAETLYF. The sequenced part of the CDR3 DNA is TGTGCCAGCGGTGGCGACTGGGGAGGTGCAGAA.

There are a few counts of this clone. Gene names refer to mouse genes. The CDR3 region is CASSPETGGGYEQYF. CDR3 DNA, as far as it was read: TGTGCCAGCAGCCCGGAGACTGGGGGGGGCTAT. The chain joins TRBV5 to TRBJ2-7; TRBD2 matches at 11 bases. Read sequence stops 4 residues before the CDR3 end, and the germline J gene provides the missing end. Losses at the gene ends were 4 bases for V and 3 bases for J; bases not matched to a gene: 5. The length of the CDR3 is 15 residues. Germline V gives CDR1 LGHNA, CDR2 YNLKQL (reference sequence).

Concerning this clone: The gene names given are mouse names. Read data end 3 residues before the CDR3 end; the end is taken from the germline J gene. This chain connects TRBV5 to TRBJ1-6, with D possibly matching TRBD1 (6 bases). TRBJ1-6 is identified as an open reading frame with a role that is uncertain. V was shortened by 1 base and J by 4 bases, with 14 bases between the two germline ends. CDR1 is LGHNA, CDR2 YNLKQL, per germline (reference sequence). The CDR3 has 17 residues. CDR3 region: CASSQARGAPYNSPLYF. CDR3 bases read: TGTGCCAGCAGCCAAGCGAGGGGGGCGCCTTATAATTCGCCC.

With respect to this clone: The gene symbols are mouse symbols. The CDR3 extends 4 residues past the end of the read, so its final part is completed from the germline J gene. The rearrangement uses TRBV13-3 and TRBJ1-1; no clear D. Trimming took 1 base from V and 0 from J, leaving 7 bases between them. Germline V lookup: CDR1 NNHDY, CDR2 SYVADS. This CDR3 is 14 amino acids long. The CDR3 here is CASSDPDPNTEVFF. The sequenced part of the CDR3 DNA is TGTGCCAGCAGTGATCCAGATCCAAACACA.

A remark on this clone: These gene names are mouse names. The read falls 4 residues short of the CDR3 end, and the missing part is taken from the germline J gene. Different DNA sequences within this sample yield the same CDR3. The chain links TRBV19 to TRBJ2-3; TRBD2 matches at 9 bases. Germline CDR1 reads FNHDT; CDR2 reads SITEND (reference sequence). CDR3 length equals 15 residues. With V trimmed by 4 bases and J by 0 bases, 3 bases remained unmatched. CDR3: CASSLTGGSAETLYF. The DNA read from the CDR3 is TGTGCCAGCAGTTTGACTGGGGGTAGTGCAGAA.

To note about this clone: Germline and genes here are mouse. Read data end 4 residues before the CDR3 end; the end is taken from the germline J gene. V usage is TRBV3 and J usage is TRBJ2-5, with D tentatively TRBD2 (7 bases). Germline assignment: CDR1 SNHLY and CDR2 FYNGKV (reference sequence). CDR3 size: 15 residues. The CDR3 loop is CASSLGGAPGDTQYF. Partial CDR3 DNA: TGTGCCAGCAGCTTAGGGGGGGCGCCGGGAGAC.

This clone turned up a few times. Gene names are mouse gene names. The DNA ends 4 residues before the CDR3 does, and the rest of the CDR3 is filled in from the germline J gene. Other DNA sequences in this sample translate to the same CDR3. The gene calls are TRBV1 and TRBJ2-5, with 7 bases identical to TRBD1. The CDR3 sequence is 14 residues long. J gave up 3 bases and V 3 bases, and 3 bases lay outside the gene matches. CDR1 is NSQYPW, CDR2 LRSPGD, per germline (reference sequence). Incomplete CDR3 DNA: TGCACCTGCAGTGCCGGGGACAGACAAGAC. It is translated as CTCSAGDRQD. The whole CDR3 protein reads CTCSAGDRQDTQYF.

With regard to this clone: The gene symbols are mouse symbols. Additional DNA sequences in this sample encode the identical CDR3. The CDR3 here is CASSSWGGAQNTLYF. The part of the CDR3 DNA that was read is TGTGCTAGCAGTAGTTGGGGGGGCGCCCAAAAC. The chain recombines TRBV17 with TRBJ2-4; TRBD2 aligns across 9 bases. The read terminates 4 residues ahead of where the CDR3 ends, so the germline J gene completes it. In germline, CDR1 is MNHDT, CDR2 YYDKIL. The CDR3 consists of 15 residues. The V segment lost 3 bases and the J segment 3 bases; nucleotides outside the gene matches: 4.

In the case of this clone: The germline and genes are mouse ones. The CDR3 extends 4 residues past the end of the read, so its final part is completed from the germline J gene. V is TRBV1 and J is TRBJ2-2; TRBD2 agrees at 7 bases. CDR1 NSQYPW and CDR2 LRSPGD come from the germline V gene (reference sequence). CDR3 size: 15 residues. The V segment lost 6 bases and the J segment 0 bases; nucleotides outside the gene matches: 4. CDR3 bases read: TGCACCTGCAGCCCTGGGGGTCCAAACACCGGG. This encodes CTCSPGGPNTG. The complete CDR3 sequence is CTCSPGGPNTGQLYF.

For this clone: Mouse germline and gene names are used. The CDR3 extends 4 residues past the end of the read, so its final part is completed from the germline J gene. The chain has TRBV5 and TRBJ2-7; D is possibly TRBD2 (7 bases). Per germline, CDR1 LGHNA and CDR2 YNLKQL (reference sequence). This CDR3 spans 14 amino acids. CDR3 DNA, as far as it was read: TGTGCCAGCAGCCAAGAGGGGGGCCATTAT. Translation gives CASSQEGGHY. The full CDR3 is CASSQEGGHYEQYF.

This clone was counted a few times. Germline and genes: mouse. The read finishes 4 residues shy of the CDR3 end, and the germline J gene is used to complete it. Other DNA sequences in the same sample also yield this CDR3. The chain recombines TRBV1 with TRBJ2-5; possible D gene TRBD2, 6 bases. CDR3 length: 15 amino acids. Deletions cut 0 bases from V and 3 bases from J, with 10 bases between. Germline loops: CDR1 NSQYPW, CDR2 LRSPGD (reference sequence). This CDR3 is CTCSADPGGQDTQYF. Incomplete CDR3 DNA: TGCACCTGCAGTGCAGATCCCGGGGGGCAAGAC. Using reference TRBV1 and TRBJ2-5 for the parts outside the CDR3, the full variable domain is VTLLEQNPRWRLVPRGQAVNLRCILKNSQYPWMSWYQQDLQKQLQWLFTLRSPGDKEVKSLPGADYLATRVTDTELRLQVANMSQGRTLYCTCSADPGGQDTQYFGPGTRLLVL.

This clone was seen a few times. Gene and germline names: mouse. The read is 4 residues too short to cover the CDR3 end, so that end is filled in from the germline J gene. This sequence joins TRBV13-1 and TRBJ2-2, with 11 bases matching TRBD2. CDR3 length: 15 residues. CDR1 is NSHNY, CDR2 SYGAGN, per germline. The V and J ends lost 5 bases and 3 bases, in that order; junction bases with no gene match: 3. This CDR3 reads CASRALGGHTGQLYF. The sequenced part of the CDR3 DNA is TGTGCCAGCAGAGCACTGGGGGGGCACACCGGG.

This clone was observed a handful of times. Gene names denote mouse genes. The CDR3 is cut off 4 residues early in the read; its end comes from the germline J gene. Other nucleotide sequences in the sample specify the same CDR3. V gene TRBV13-3 combines with J gene TRBJ2-3; 10 bases fit TRBD1. After removal of 3 bases from V and 3 bases from J, the junction contained 4 bases not matched to a gene. From germline, CDR1 is NNHDY and CDR2 SYVADS. The CDR3 is 15 amino acids. The DNA read from the CDR3 is TGTGCCAGCAGTGGGACAGGGGGAGGGGCAGAA. This codes for CASSGTGGGAE. The complete CDR3 protein is CASSGTGGGAETLYF.